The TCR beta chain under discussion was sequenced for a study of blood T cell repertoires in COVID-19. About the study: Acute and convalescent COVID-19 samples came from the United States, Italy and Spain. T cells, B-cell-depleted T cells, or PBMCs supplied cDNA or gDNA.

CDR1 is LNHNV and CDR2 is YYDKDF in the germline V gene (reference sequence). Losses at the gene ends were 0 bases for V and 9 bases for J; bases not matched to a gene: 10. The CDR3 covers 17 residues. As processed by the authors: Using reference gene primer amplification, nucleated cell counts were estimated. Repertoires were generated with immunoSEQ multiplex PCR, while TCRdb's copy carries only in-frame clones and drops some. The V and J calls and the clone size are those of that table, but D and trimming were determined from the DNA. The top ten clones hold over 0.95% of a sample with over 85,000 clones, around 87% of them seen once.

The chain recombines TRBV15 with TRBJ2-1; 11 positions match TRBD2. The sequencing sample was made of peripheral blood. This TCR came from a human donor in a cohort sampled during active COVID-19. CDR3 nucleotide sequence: TGTGCCACCAGCAGAGATCCCCTAGCGGGAGGAGAAGTTGAGCAGTTCTTC. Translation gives CATSRDPLAGGEVEQFF.